A selection of T cell receptor beta chains follows, all from one sample in a study of shared clonotypes between healthy human individuals. Here immunoSEQ multiplex PCR was the method, and the copy in TCRdb shows in-frame clones only, minus some. This sample has about 2.3 million clones, with around 92% found just once. Sequencing was performed on naive CD4+ T cells from PBMCs. These receptors were collected from a young man in good health. Some clones in this sample may be carry-over from other donors' samples. Both conserved end residues are part of each CDR3. The D gene is left open where the match is weak. Size tells how often a clone was seen (once, few, many) or the class of an expanded clone, and some rows leave it out.

j_gene: TRBJ2-7
v_gene: TRBV27
d_gene: -
abundance: -
CDR3aa: CASSARDHLDEQYF
CDR3nt: TGTGCCAGCAGTGCCCGGGACCACCTTGACGAGCAGTACTTC

j_gene: TRBJ1-2
v_gene: TRBV7-3
d_gene: -
abundance: once
CDR3aa: CASSLPSSRGGGYTF
CDR3nt: TGTGCCAGCAGCTTACCCAGCTCACGTGGGGGAGGCTACACCTTC

j_gene: TRBJ2-5
v_gene: TRBV29-1
d_gene: -
abundance: -
CDR3aa: CSVPGPEGETQYF
CDR3nt: TGCAGCGTTCCCGGCCCCGAAGGGGAGACCCAGTACTTC

j_gene: TRBJ2-5
v_gene: TRBV7-6
d_gene: -
abundance: -
CDR3aa: CASSNQETQYF
CDR3nt: TGTGCCAGCAGTAATCAAGAGACCCAGTACTTC

j_gene: TRBJ2-7
v_gene: TRBV28
d_gene: TRBD1
abundance: -
CDR3aa: CASSPSDRVHEQYF
CDR3nt: TGTGCCAGCAGTCCATCGGACAGGGTACACGAGCAGTACTTC

j_gene: TRBJ1-1
v_gene: TRBV18
d_gene: -
abundance: -
CDR3aa: CASSPPLGGARPGPPTMNTEAFF
CDR3nt: TGTGCCAGCTCACCACCGCTCGGGGGCGCGAGGCCAGGCCCGCCGACCATGAACACTGAAGCTTTCTTT

j_gene: TRBJ1-4
v_gene: TRBV11-1
d_gene: -
abundance: -
CDR3aa: CASSDRQLNEKLFF
CDR3nt: TGTGCCAGCAGCGACAGACAGCTTAATGAAAAACTGTTTTTT

j_gene: TRBJ1-3
v_gene: TRBV7-9
d_gene: TRBD1
abundance: -
CDR3aa: CASSPRDRGHSGNTIYF
CDR3nt: TGTGCCAGCAGCCCCCGGGACAGGGGACACTCTGGAAACACCATATATTTT

j_gene: TRBJ2-1
v_gene: TRBV7-3
d_gene: TRBD2
abundance: -
CDR3aa: CASSRGLAGYNEQFF
CDR3nt: TGTGCCAGCAGCCGGGGACTAGCGGGGTACAATGAGCAGTTCTTC

j_gene: TRBJ2-7
v_gene: TRBV2
d_gene: TRBD1
abundance: -
CDR3aa: CASSDRGPGEQYF
CDR3nt: TGTGCCAGCAGTGACAGGGGGCCGGGTGAGCAGTACTTC

j_gene: TRBJ2-5
v_gene: TRBV7-3
d_gene: TRBD2
abundance: once
CDR3aa: CASSPGRSSGIQETQYF
CDR3nt: TGTGCCAGCAGCCCCGGTCGGTCTAGCGGGATACAAGAGACCCAGTACTTC

j_gene: TRBJ2-1
v_gene: TRBV9
d_gene: -
abundance: -
CDR3aa: CASSASDFYNEQFF
CDR3nt: TGTGCCAGCAGCGCCTCGGACTTTTACAATGAGCAGTTCTTC

j_gene: TRBJ2-2
v_gene: TRBV2
d_gene: TRBD1
abundance: -
CDR3aa: CASRQGAVGGELFF
CDR3nt: TGTGCCAGCAGGCAGGGGGCTGTGGGCGGGGAGCTGTTTTTT

j_gene: TRBJ2-6
v_gene: TRBV5-1
d_gene: -
abundance: -
CDR3aa: CASADSLTGANVLTF
CDR3nt: TGCGCCAGCGCCGATTCGCTCACTGGGGCCAACGTCCTGACTTTC

j_gene: TRBJ1-1
v_gene: TRBV5-1
d_gene: -
abundance: -
CDR3aa: CASSYLAGLNTEAFF
CDR3nt: TGCGCCAGCAGCTATCTTGCAGGCCTGAACACTGAAGCTTTCTTT

j_gene: TRBJ1-3
v_gene: TRBV4-3
d_gene: -
abundance: once
CDR3aa: CASSLMAGTSGNTIYF
CDR3nt: TGCGCCAGCAGCCTCATGGCCGGGACATCTGGAAACACCATATATTTT

j_gene: TRBJ2-2
v_gene: TRBV6-6
d_gene: -
abundance: -
CDR3aa: CASSDRGPGELFF
CDR3nt: TGTGCCAGCAGTGACCGGGGGCCAGGGGAGCTGTTTTTT

j_gene: TRBJ2-7
v_gene: TRBV5-6
d_gene: -
abundance: -
CDR3aa: CASSSWGRRGHSYEQYF
CDR3nt: TGTGCCAGCAGCTCGTGGGGGCGCAGGGGCCACTCCTACGAGCAGTACTTC

j_gene: TRBJ2-7
v_gene: TRBV20-1
d_gene: TRBD2
abundance: -
CDR3aa: CRSGRGDEQYF
CDR3nt: TGCCGTAGCGGGAGGGGTGACGAGCAGTACTTC

j_gene: TRBJ2-4
v_gene: TRBV6-6
d_gene: -
abundance: -
CDR3aa: CASSSSLARTIQYF
CDR3nt: TGTGCCAGCAGTTCTTCTCTAGCGCGTACCATTCAGTACTTC

j_gene: TRBJ1-2
v_gene: TRBV6-1
d_gene: -
abundance: -
CDR3aa: CASSVQGSRHYGYTF
CDR3nt: TGTGCCAGCAGTGTCCAGGGTAGCCGACATTATGGCTACACCTTC

j_gene: TRBJ2-6
v_gene: TRBV27
d_gene: -
abundance: -
CDR3aa: CASSLGRQISGANVLTF
CDR3nt: TGTGCCAGCAGTTTAGGGCGGCAGATCTCTGGGGCCAACGTCCTGACTTTC

j_gene: TRBJ2-7
v_gene: TRBV6-5
d_gene: TRBD2
abundance: -
CDR3aa: CASRRVGGSSYEQYF
CDR3nt: TGTGCCAGCAGGAGGGTGGGAGGGAGCTCCTACGAGCAGTACTTC

j_gene: TRBJ2-6
v_gene: TRBV6-1
d_gene: -
abundance: -
CDR3aa: CASSTQGSGANVLTF
CDR3nt: TGTGCCAGCAGTACACAGGGCTCTGGGGCCAACGTCCTGACTTTC

j_gene: TRBJ2-3
v_gene: TRBV5-1
d_gene: -
abundance: -
CDR3aa: CASSLERAPSTDTQYF
CDR3nt: TGCGCCAGCAGCTTGGAACGAGCTCCTAGCACAGATACGCAGTATTTT

j_gene: TRBJ1-2
v_gene: TRBV6-1
d_gene: -
abundance: -
CDR3aa: CASSVREGYGYTF
CDR3nt: TGTGCCAGCAGTGTCAGGGAAGGCTATGGCTACACCTTC

j_gene: TRBJ2-5
v_gene: TRBV9
d_gene: TRBD1
abundance: -
CDR3aa: CASTRTGSVETQYF
CDR3nt: TGTGCCAGCACTAGGACAGGGAGTGTGGAGACCCAGTACTTC